Sequencing of this T cell receptor (beta chain) was carried out in a study of shared clonotypes between healthy human individuals. V gave up 2 bases and J gave up 1 base, with 3 bases separating them. CDR3 length: 12 residues. The germline V gene has CDR1 SGDLS and CDR2 YYNGEE. Deep-level settings were used for running the assay. Using immunoSEQ multiplex PCR, the repertoire was profiled, and TCRdb retains in-frame clones only, with some absent. The data contain hundreds of thousands of clones, 90% to 97% of them singletons. Findings of the study overall: Only blood underwent sampling, and tissue repertoires likely differ.

Cells designated naive CD8 were CD45RO-negative and were positively selected for CCR7, with terminally differentiated effector memory CD45RA+ cells excluded. Note on this clone: Its antigen is unidentified.

The TCR comes from a woman younger than 45 in good health. V is TRBV9 and J is TRBJ1-1; no clear D. What was sequenced was naive CD8+ T cells sorted from blood. In DNA form, the CDR3 reads TGTGCCAGCAGCGTGTGGAACACTGAAGCTTTCTTT. It translates to CASSVWNTEAFF.